These 9 T cell receptor beta chains were all obtained from the same sample, sequenced in a study of blood T cells in healthy people across ages. The authors ran a second PCR of about 6 to 12 cycles using a sample-barcoded 5' primer and a J-beta primer mix. Via MiXCR, TCRdb re-called the 5' RACE reads, giving one row per CDR3 protein. The data show 540,000 or so distinct CDR3 sequences, roughly 48% seen once. Sequenced sample: blood. The receptors shown here come from a man older than 75 in good health.

J is TRBJ2-7 and V is TRBV5-1, with a tentative D call TRBD1 (6 bases). The J call may be faulty, since TRBJ2-5 better matches the DNA end. Per the germline V gene, CDR1 is SGHRS and CDR2 is YFSETQ. The CDR3 is made up of 15 amino acids. CDR3 coding DNA: TGCGCCAGCAGCGGGATCAGGGGCCCCCTTGAGACCCAGTACTTC. Its translation: CASSGIRGPLETQYF.

The CDR3 DNA follows: TGTGCCACGGGGACTGAATCCTACAATGAGCAGTACTTC. Its translation: CATGTESYNEQYF. This chain joins TRBV10-3 and TRBJ2-1; D perhaps matches TRBD2 (6 bases). The DNA end lines up better with TRBJ2-7; the J call may be wrong. CDR3 length equals 13 residues. Germline V gene data show CDR1 as ENHRY and CDR2 as SYGVKD.

The chain combines TRBV7-2 with TRBJ2-5; D ambiguous. This CDR3 spans 13 amino acids. Deletions cut 0 bases from V and 5 bases from J, with 7 bases between. Germline loops: CDR1 SGHTA, CDR2 FQGNSA. CDR3: CASSLASIETQYF. In nucleotides, the CDR3 is TGTGCCAGCAGCTTAGCTAGTATTGAGACCCAGTACTTC.

The rearrangement uses TRBV20-1 and TRBJ2-1, with D perhaps TRBD1 or TRBD2 (5 bases each). V was clipped by 6 bases and J by 8 bases, with 17 bases between them. The CDR3 consists of 13 residues. Germline CDR1 and CDR2: DFQATT and SNEGSKA (reference sequence). The CDR3 region is CSAGWGRTDEQFF. CDR3 coding DNA: TGCAGTGCGGGGTGGGGGAGAACGGATGAGCAGTTCTTC.

V and J are TRBV12-3 or TRBV12-4 and TRBJ2-2; 12 nucleotides match TRBD2. J gave up 6 bases and V 6 bases, and 8 bases lay outside the gene matches. This CDR3 is 16 amino acids long. The CDR3 DNA reads as TGTGCCAGCAGACTAGCGGGGGGAGGTACGGCCGGGGAGCTGTTTTTT. Encoded protein: CASRLAGGGTAGELFF.

This clonotype has only one observation. This chain uses TRBV20-1 with TRBJ1-1; D remains ambiguous. CDR3 size: 11 residues. V was cut by 2 bases and J by 7 bases, with 8 bases left in between. Germline V CDR1 and CDR2: DFQATT, SNEGSKA (reference sequence). The CDR3 sequence: CSARLTGEAFF. CDR3 nucleotide sequence: TGCAGTGCTAGATTGACCGGTGAAGCTTTCTTT.

This clonotype was seen more than once but under ten times. The rearrangement joins TRBV9 to TRBJ2-6; TRBD1 is a possible D gene (5 bases). The CDR3 totals 16 residues. Germline-derived CDR1 and CDR2 are SGDLS and YYNGEE. Deletions cut 0 bases from V and 4 bases from J, with 11 bases between. CDR3 bases: TGTGCCAGCAGCGTAGGAACAGGCTCAGGGGCCAACGTCCTGACTTTC. It encodes CASSVGTGSGANVLTF.

V is TRBV9 and J is TRBJ1-1; D is unclear. Trimming took 4 bases from V and 1 from J, leaving 14 bases between them. The CDR3 has 15 residues. In germline, CDR1 is SGDLS, CDR2 YYNGEE. The CDR3 reads CASSPLEPRNTEAFF. The CDR3 DNA is TGTGCCAGCAGCCCCCTGGAGCCCAGGAACACTGAAGCTTTCTTT. Looking up the rest from reference TRBV9 and TRBJ1-1 gives the full variable domain: DSGVTQTPKHLITATGQRVTLRCSPRSGDLSVYWYQQSLDQGLQFLIQYYNGEERAKGNILERFSAQQFPDLHSELNLSSLELGDSALYFCASSPLEPRNTEAFFGQGTRLTVV.

The CDR3 here is CASSYERALAKNIQYF. CDR3 bases: TGTGCCAGCAGTTACGAAAGAGCGCTAGCCAAAAACATTCAGTACTTC. This chain joins TRBV6-2 or TRBV6-3 and TRBJ2-4; D remains unclear. CDR1 is MNHEY, CDR2 SVGEGT, per germline. V lost 2 bases to trimming and J lost 0 bases, with 11 bases between them. This CDR3 is built from 16 residues.